This record looks at one T cell receptor (beta chain) sequence and its context. Its antigen is currently unknown. Primers: 60 Vbeta forward and 13 Jbeta reverse. TCRdb keeps only in-frame clones here, not all; method: immunoSEQ multiplex PCR. The data show about 140,000 clones, with approximately 79% seen just once and 1.2% held by the top ten. The data stem from a study of cytomegalovirus exposure and HLA in healthy donors. The CDR3 contains 16 residues. CDR1 is MDHEN, CDR2 SYDVKM, per germline. V lost 2 bases and J 0 bases, leaving 10 bases between the germline ends. Regarding the study as a whole: An apparent linkage of common viral pathogens to several of the most significant clusters emerged in a later analysis. V- and J-gene trimming of TCR beta was linked (in a later analysis) to a missense DCLRE1C variant. The sole available immune exposure information was CMV serostatus.

The receptor's source is a female donor in good health and CMV-seronegative. The chain joins TRBV28 to TRBJ2-2; D is unclear. The sample consisted of PBMCs. CDR3 coding DNA: TGTGCCAGCAGTTTAATGGTTAACTCGAACACCGGGGAGCTGTTTTTT. This codes for CASSLMVNSNTGELFF.